This T cell receptor beta chain appears in the sequencing data of a study of human T cells and chemical hapten exposure. Germline-derived CDR1 and CDR2 are DFQATT and SNEGSKA (reference sequence). V lost 4 bases and J 7 bases, leaving 17 bases between the germline ends. The CDR3 totals 13 residues. The study used a library that attached unique molecular identifiers to individual cDNA molecules. TCRdb passed the RACE reads through MiXCR, listing each CDR3 protein once. The table lists about 84,000 distinct CDR3 sequences, about 9.4% of them singletons, with roughly 5% in the top ten. Notes on the study in general: There were significantly more large CDR3 similarity clusters among expanded TCRs than among controls.

Time point reported: patch test 2, 6 weeks after DPC sensitization. Noted treatment: therapeutic diphenylcyclopropenone sensitization with weekly scalp DPC. This clonotype was found many times. Its antigen is not known. This sequence originates from a woman between 50 and 59 years old with alopecia areata. Some clones in this sample may be carry-over from other donors' samples. Specimen: whole blood, collected in connection with sensitization to the hapten diphenylcyclopropenone (DPC). The chain is built from TRBV20-1 and TRBJ2-7; a possible D gene is TRBD1 (5 bases). The chain's CDR3 is CSATGRVSVEQYF. The CDR3 nucleotides are TGCAGTGCTACCGGCAGGGTGAGCGTGGAGCAGTACTTC.